The clone carrying this T cell receptor (beta chain) was counted many times. The sample comes from a study of T cells in Graves' hyperthyroidism and ophthalmopathy. This CDR3 region has 14 residues. The germline V and J ends were trimmed by 5 bases and 1 base, with 11 bases remaining between them. TCR beta CDR3 regions were amplified from RNA transcripts. The HTBI primer set was used in a first-round RT-PCR of the TCR CDR3. TCRdb called the multiplex PCR reads again in MiXCR, with one record for every CDR3 protein. Of 610,000 or so distinct CDR3 sequences detected, about 45% appear once; the ten largest clones hold 7.5% to 8.5%.

The material sequenced was peripheral blood or thyroid tissue (not recorded which). The chain joins TRBV12-3 or TRBV12-4 to TRBJ1-2; a weak D match, TRBD1 (5 bases). The receptor comes from a woman aged 18-29 years with Graves' hyperthyroidism. This chain's CDR3 is CASSGQPRNYGYTF. CDR3 in DNA: TGTGCCAGCAGTGGACAACCCCGTAACTATGGCTACACCTTC.